This T cell receptor (beta chain) was captured in a study of blood T cell repertoires in COVID-19. Profiling relied on immunoSEQ multiplex PCR, and the TCRdb table lists in-frame clones only, not all of them. In the table there are around 120,000 clones, around 78% of which are singletons. The receptor was isolated from a man between 65 and 80 years old with acute or convalescent COVID-19. The specimen sequenced was peripheral blood.

This chain's CDR3 is CASSEYLIQHSGELFF. DNA for the CDR3: TGTGCCAGCAGTGAATATCTTATACAGCACAGCGGGGAGCTGTTTTTT. This sequence joins TRBV25-1 and TRBJ2-2; D unresolved. This CDR3 spans 16 amino acids. Germline V CDR1 and CDR2: MGHDK, SYGVNS. Trimming removed 0 bases from V and 7 bases from J, with 15 bases in between.